This is a list of T cell receptor beta chains from one sample in a study of blood T cell repertoires in COVID-19. Data came from immunoSEQ multiplex PCR; TCRdb stores just in-frame clones and leaves some out. Of under 300,000 clones listed, about 86% are singletons. The sequenced sample consisted of peripheral blood. The source of these receptors is a woman in her 70s with COVID-19, enrolled during active disease. CDR3s include the opening cysteine and the closing phenylalanine or tryptophan. The D gene is left open where the match is weak. Size values are once, few and many counts, or a class for expanded clones, and some rows have none.

>14|-|TRBV4-1|TRBJ1-2|TRBD1
CASSPGTVNYGYTF
TGCGCCAGCAGCCCAGGGACAGTAAACTATGGCTACACCTTC
>17|-|TRBV7-7|TRBJ1-2|-
CASSSQEHEDSNYGYTF
TGTGCCAGCAGCTCCCAAGAACACGAGGACTCTAACTATGGCTACACCTTC
>16|few|TRBV7-8|TRBJ1-5|TRBD1
CASSLWDRETDQPQHF
TGTGCCAGCAGCTTATGGGACAGGGAAACGGATCAGCCCCAGCATTTT
>16|once|TRBV6-5|TRBJ2-3|TRBD2
CASSYNSGGVTDTQYF
TGTGCCAGCAGTTACAATAGCGGGGGGGTCACAGATACGCAGTATTTT
>12|-|TRBV5-1|TRBJ2-7|-
CASSADYYEQYF
TGCGCCAGCAGCGCGGACTACTACGAGCAGTACTTC
>15|once|TRBV2|TRBJ2-3|-
CASSASRGGTDTQYF
TGTGCCAGCAGCGCGTCCCGCGGGGGCACAGATACGCAGTATTTT
>13|-|TRBV29-1|TRBJ1-2|-
CSVEDRGYYGYTF
TGCAGCGTTGAAGATAGGGGTTACTATGGCTACACCTTC
>15|-|TRBV10-3|TRBJ2-7|TRBD1
CAISESGTALGEQYF
TGTGCCATCAGTGAGTCAGGGACAGCCCTTGGCGAGCAGTACTTC
>15|-|TRBV5-5|TRBJ1-1|-
CASNLLGLGWTEAFF
TGTGCCAGCAACCTGCTGGGCTTAGGATGGACTGAAGCTTTCTTT
>13|-|TRBV9|TRBJ2-2|-
CASSVRGAGELFF
TGTGCCAGCAGCGTCAGGGGCGCCGGGGAGCTGTTTTTT
>14|-|TRBV28|TRBJ1-5|TRBD1
CASSDRGRNQPQHF
TGTGCCAGCAGCGACAGGGGGCGTAATCAGCCCCAGCATTTT
>16|-|TRBV24-1|TRBJ2-1|TRBD1
CATSEGTGWSYNEQFF
TGTGCCACCAGTGAAGGGACAGGTTGGTCCTACAATGAGCAGTTCTTC
>13|-|TRBV29-1|TRBJ1-5|-
CSVVFSGNQPQHF
TGCAGCGTTGTCTTTAGCGGCAATCAGCCCCAGCATTTT
>14|-|TRBV12-5|TRBJ1-5|-
CASEWGVGNQPQHF
TGTGCTAGTGAGTGGGGGGTAGGCAATCAGCCCCAGCATTTT
>15|-|TRBV28|TRBJ2-1|TRBD2
CASSLASGVPNEQFF
TGTGCCAGCAGTTTAGCTAGCGGGGTTCCGAATGAGCAGTTCTTC
>13|-|TRBV10-1|TRBJ2-4|TRBD1
CASSPDRKNIQYF
TGCGCCAGCAGCCCGGACAGGAAAAACATTCAGTACTTC
>15|-|TRBV27|TRBJ1-5|TRBD1
CASSLLTGGDQPQHF
TGTGCCAGCAGTCTTCTAACAGGGGGCGATCAGCCCCAGCATTTT
>14|-|TRBV5-1|TRBJ2-1|-
CASSANRAGSFQFF
TGCGCCAGCAGCGCTAACAGGGCCGGTAGTTTTCAGTTCTTC
>14|-|TRBV28|TRBJ1-4|-
CASSLFSTNEKLFF
TGTGCCAGCAGTTTATTCTCAACTAATGAAAAACTGTTTTTT
>14|few|TRBV15|TRBJ2-7|TRBD1
CATSTRQGYHEQYF
TGTGCCACCAGCACCAGACAGGGATACCACGAGCAGTACTTC
>11|-|TRBV6-2/TRBV6-3|TRBJ1-1|-
CASSYEAEAFF
TGTGCCAGCAGTTACGAGGCTGAAGCTTTCTTT
>16|-|TRBV19|TRBJ2-1|TRBD2
CASRESSGGPYNEQFF
TGTGCCAGTAGAGAGTCTAGCGGGGGGCCATACAATGAGCAGTTCTTC
>13|many|TRBV29-1|TRBJ1-1|TRBD1
CSGKGAAGTEAFF
TGCAGCGGGAAGGGGGCGGCGGGCACTGAAGCTTTCTTT
>15|-|TRBV5-1|TRBJ2-3|TRBD2
CASSLLAGGPDTQYF
TGCGCCAGCAGCTTACTAGCGGGGGGCCCGGATACGCAGTATTTT
>14|-|TRBV13|TRBJ2-2|TRBD2
CASTGTTNTGELFF
TGTGCCAGCACCGGGACTACCAACACCGGGGAGCTGTTTTTT
>16|-|TRBV7-6|TRBJ2-5|TRBD1
CASSPGTGRFQETQYF
TGTGCCAGCAGCCCCGGGACAGGGCGCTTCCAAGAGACCCAGTACTTC
>16|-|TRBV12-2|TRBJ1-3|-
CASRLAGANTGNTIYF
TGTGCAAGTCGCTTAGCTGGGGCCAATACTGGAAACACCATATATTTT
>15|once|TRBV5-5|TRBJ1-2|-
CASSPRWRGNYGYTF
TGTGCCAGCAGCCCCCGGTGGCGGGGGAACTATGGCTACACCTTC
>15|-|TRBV28|TRBJ2-7|-
CASSFPASASYEQYF
TGTGCCAGCAGTTTTCCAGCCTCAGCGTCCTACGAGCAGTACTTC
>14|-|TRBV28|TRBJ1-6|-
CASSLGEPYSPLHF
TGTGCCAGCAGTTTAGGGGAGCCCTATTCACCCCTCCACTTT
>13|few|TRBV12-3/TRBV12-4|TRBJ1-1|-
CASRLNTNTEAFF
TGTGCCAGCAGATTAAACACGAACACTGAAGCTTTCTTT
>13|-|TRBV6-5|TRBJ2-3|-
CASEGYRTDTQYF
TGTGCCTCCGAGGGATATCGCACAGATACGCAGTATTTT
>12|-|TRBV7-9|TRBJ2-3|-
CASSRISGQQYF
TGTGCCAGCAGCCGTATCTCAGGGCAACAGTATTTT
>15|-|TRBV3-1/TRBV3-2|TRBJ1-6|-
CASRLESGGRSPLHF
TGTGCCAGCAGGCTGGAATCCGGGGGGAGGTCACCCCTCCACTTT
>16|-|TRBV5-1|TRBJ1-5|-
CASSFGPDRPNQPQHF
TGCGCCAGCAGCTTCGGACCCGACAGACCTAATCAGCCCCAGCATTTT
>13|-|TRBV14|TRBJ1-3|-
CASSPYPGNTIYF
TGTGCCAGCAGCCCCTACCCTGGAAACACCATATATTTT
>14|few|TRBV27|TRBJ2-5|TRBD1
CASRAGGEQETQYF
TGTGCCAGCAGGGCAGGGGGTGAACAAGAGACCCAGTACTTC
>13|-|TRBV9|TRBJ1-3|-
CAIRSAGGNTIYF
TGTGCCATCCGAAGCGCCGGTGGAAACACCATATATTTT
>14|-|TRBV28|TRBJ1-6|-
CASSTPGYNSPLHF
TGTGCCAGCAGTACCCCAGGCTATAATTCACCCCTCCACTTT
>16|-|TRBV5-1|TRBJ1-2|TRBD1
CASSPTLQGTTDGYTF
TGCGCCAGCAGCCCGACCCTACAGGGGACGACGGATGGCTACACCTTC
>18|-|TRBV2|TRBJ1-1|TRBD1
CASSGHPGQAIMNTEAFF
TGTGCCAGCAGTGGTCATCCGGGACAGGCTATCATGAACACTGAAGCTTTCTTT
>15|-|TRBV9|TRBJ1-4|TRBD1
CASSSRQGINEKLFF
TGTGCCAGCAGCTCACGACAGGGGATAAATGAAAAACTGTTTTTT
>13|-|TRBV12-3/TRBV12-4|TRBJ1-3|TRBD1
CASRTTGENTIYF
TGTGCCAGCAGGACGACAGGGGAAAACACCATATATTTT
>16|few|TRBV6-1|TRBJ1-2|-
CASSDTTGTRNYGYTF
TGTGCCAGCAGTGACACTACCGGGACAAGGAACTATGGCTACACCTTC
>17|-|TRBV27|TRBJ2-1|-
CASSFRPTGYSYNEQFF
TGTGCCAGCAGTTTCCGACCTACAGGGTACTCCTACAATGAGCAGTTCTTC
>14|-|TRBV5-6|TRBJ1-1|TRBD1
CASSPWTGRAEAFF
TGTGCCAGCAGCCCCTGGACAGGGAGGGCTGAAGCTTTCTTT
>13|-|TRBV25-1|TRBJ2-7|TRBD1
CASSDRNRGEQYF
TGTGCCAGCAGTGACCGCAACAGGGGCGAGCAGTACTTC
>15|-|TRBV24-1|TRBJ2-7|-
CATSDSPPGTYEQYF
TGTGCCACCAGTGACTCCCCCCCAGGGACCTACGAGCAGTACTTC
>14|-|TRBV19|TRBJ2-5|TRBD2
CASSERGAGETQYF
TGTGCCAGTAGTGAGCGGGGGGCCGGAGAGACCCAGTACTTC
>15|-|TRBV15|TRBJ2-5|TRBD1
CATSYRDRGRETQYF
TGTGCCACCAGCTACCGGGACAGGGGCCGAGAGACCCAGTACTTC
>14|-|TRBV5-1|TRBJ1-2|TRBD1
CASSLGDRGEGYTF
TGCGCCAGCAGCCTTGGAGACAGGGGGGAAGGCTACACCTTC
>15|-|TRBV7-9|TRBJ1-2|-
CASSLDPGLMYGYTF
TGTGCCAGCAGCTTAGATCCAGGGCTTATGTATGGCTACACCTTC
>15|once|TRBV7-9|TRBJ2-5|-
CASSLTGSRWETQYF
TGTGCCAGCAGCTTAACAGGGTCCCGGTGGGAGACCCAGTACTTC
>11|-|TRBV6-6|TRBJ1-2|-
CASMQGYGYTF
TGTGCCAGCATGCAGGGTTACGGCTACACCTTC
>14|-|TRBV24-1|TRBJ2-1|-
CATSETGGFNEQFF
TGTGCCACCAGTGAGACAGGTGGCTTCAATGAGCAGTTCTTC
>13|-|TRBV7-2|TRBJ2-2|-
CASSSVNTGELFF
TGTGCCAGCAGCTCCGTGAACACCGGGGAGCTGTTTTTT
>13|-|TRBV2|TRBJ1-1|TRBD1
CASRIQGDTEAFF
TGTGCCAGCAGGATCCAGGGGGACACTGAAGCTTTCTTT
>15|-|TRBV5-1|TRBJ1-1|TRBD1
CASSLPQGEVNEAFF
TGCGCCAGCAGCTTACCACAGGGGGAAGTGAATGAAGCTTTCTTT
>15|few|TRBV5-1|TRBJ2-7|-
CASSLGGAGLYEQYF
TGCGCCAGCAGCTTGGGAGGCGCGGGTTTATACGAGCAGTACTTC
>17|-|TRBV2|TRBJ2-1|TRBD2
CASSDIGWGLAGPEQFF
TGTGCCAGCAGTGACATCGGGTGGGGACTAGCGGGGCCTGAGCAGTTCTTC